This entry describes one T cell receptor (beta chain). The data were obtained in a study of shared clonotypes between healthy human individuals. Naive CD8 populations comprised CD45RO-negative cells positively selected for CCR7, excluding terminally differentiated effector memory CD45RA+ cells. Sequencing was performed with immunoSEQ multiplex PCR; in TCRdb, only in-frame clones are kept and a portion is missing. The sample includes 500,000 to 700,000 clones, 85% to 95% seen only once; the top ten take over 0.1%. The germline V gene has CDR1 ENHRY and CDR2 SYGVKD. The CDR3 runs 12 residues. Between the trimmed V and J ends, which lost 6 bases and 5 bases, there was a span of 11 bases.

The material sequenced was naive CD8+ T cells sorted from blood. V usage is TRBV10-3 and J usage is TRBJ2-7; TRBD2 is a possible D gene (6 bases). This sequence was found in a woman aged 25-40 years in good health. DNA of the CDR3: TGTGCCATCAGGCAGGGAGGTAACGAGCAGTACTTC. Translating gives CAIRQGGNEQYF.